These T cell receptor beta chains were read from a single sample in a study of TIL therapy for anti-PD-1-resistant metastatic lung cancer. Here immunoSEQ multiplex PCR was the method, and the copy in TCRdb shows in-frame clones only, minus some. The data show 6,200 or so clones, approximately 63% seen once. Sample: tumor tissue, taken at baseline. These receptors all come from a person between 30 and 80 years old with non-small cell lung cancer. Each CDR3 is given with its conserved first and last residue. The order of the fields is D gene, clone size, J gene, V gene, CDR3 DNA, CDR3 protein. D genes are given only for firm matches. A row's size may be missing; if present it is once, few, many or a size class.

D: NA; size: NA; J: TRBJ2-3; V: TRBV28; DNA: TGTGCCAGCAGAGAGTACACAGATACGCAGTATTTT; CDR3: CASREYTDTQYF
D: NA; size: NA; J: TRBJ2-2; V: TRBV7-6; DNA: TGTGCCAGCCACGTGGGGACCGGGGAGCTGTTTTTT; CDR3: CASHVGTGELFF
D: NA; size: NA; J: TRBJ2-5; V: TRBV29-1; DNA: TGCAGCGTTGAGGCCTGGGGCCAAGAGACCCAGTACTTC; CDR3: CSVEAWGQETQYF
D: NA; size: NA; J: TRBJ2-6; V: TRBV6-4; DNA: TGTGCCAGCAGTGACTCTAGCGGCTCTGGGGCCAACGTCCTGACTTTC; CDR3: CASSDSSGSGANVLTF
D: NA; size: once; J: TRBJ2-3; V: TRBV25-1; DNA: TGTGCCAGCAGCAGGGGTCGGGGGAGCACAGATACGCAGTATTTT; CDR3: CASSRGRGSTDTQYF
D: NA; size: few; J: TRBJ2-3; V: TRBV19; DNA: TGTGCCAGTAGTATAGGCCCTAGCACAGATACGCAGTATTTT; CDR3: CASSIGPSTDTQYF
D: NA; size: NA; J: TRBJ1-2; V: TRBV25-1; DNA: TGTGCCAGCAGTGGAGCGGGGGACTTCTATGGCTACACCTTC; CDR3: CASSGAGDFYGYTF
D: TRBD2; size: NA; J: TRBJ2-3; V: TRBV6-5; DNA: TGTGCCAGCCAACCGGGACTAGCGGGAGGTGATACGCAGTATTTT; CDR3: CASQPGLAGGDTQYF
D: NA; size: NA; J: TRBJ2-6; V: TRBV5-4; DNA: TGTGCCAGCAGCTTGGAGTTGGGGGGTAGTGGGGCCAACGTCCTGACTTTC; CDR3: CASSLELGGSGANVLTF
D: NA; size: few; J: TRBJ1-6; V: TRBV25-1; DNA: TGTGCCAGCAGAGTAGGCCCTAATTCACCCCTCCACTTT; CDR3: CASRVGPNSPLHF
D: NA; size: few; J: TRBJ2-5; V: TRBV19; DNA: TGTGCCAGTAGTGGCGAGGGAAGAGAGACCCAGTACTTC; CDR3: CASSGEGRETQYF
D: TRBD2; size: NA; J: TRBJ2-7; V: TRBV7-9; DNA: TGTGCCAGCAGCCATGGGGTTCTGGCGGGAGGGTCCGAGCAGTACTTC; CDR3: CASSHGVLAGGSEQYF
D: NA; size: NA; J: TRBJ2-3; V: TRBV10-1; DNA: TGCGCCAGCAGCTCCGGGACAACGATTCCTACGCAGTATTTT; CDR3: CASSSGTTIPTQYF
D: NA; size: once; J: TRBJ2-1; V: TRBV5-1; DNA: TGCGCCAGCAGCTCCCTACCTGAGAATGAGCAGTTCTTC; CDR3: CASSSLPENEQFF
D: NA; size: few; J: TRBJ2-1; V: TRBV4-1; DNA: TGCGCCAGCAGCCAAGGAAACGGGCCCACCTACAATGAGCAGTTCTTC; CDR3: CASSQGNGPTYNEQFF
D: NA; size: NA; J: TRBJ2-2; V: TRBV7-9; DNA: TGTGCCAGCAGCTTAGCCAGGGTCCCCCTCAACACCGGGGAGCTGTTTTTT; CDR3: CASSLARVPLNTGELFF
D: NA; size: few; J: TRBJ1-5; V: TRBV19; DNA: TGTGCCAGTAGTATACGCAAGGGGCTCGGCAATCAGCCCCAGCATTTT; CDR3: CASSIRKGLGNQPQHF
D: TRBD1; size: NA; J: TRBJ2-1; V: TRBV19; DNA: TGTGCCAGTAGTATGACGGGACAGGCCTTACACTCCTACAATGAGCAGTTCTTC; CDR3: CASSMTGQALHSYNEQFF